The entry below gives a single T cell receptor (beta chain) sequence along with its context. This sample was taken from a study of blood T cell repertoires in COVID-19. Trimming took 4 bases from V and 4 from J; bases not matched to a gene: 5. There are 16 residues in the CDR3. Germline assignment: CDR1 SEHNR and CDR2 FQNEAQ (reference sequence). The assay was immunoSEQ multiplex PCR, and TCRdb's table has in-frame clones only and misses some. The sample includes some 85,000 clones, about three quarters of them seen just once. The chain carries TRBV7-9 and TRBJ2-1, with 12 nucleotides matching TRBD2. Sequenced input: peripheral blood. The TCR sequence derives from a woman over 75 with active or convalescent COVID-19. CDR3 sequence (DNA): TGTGCCAGCAGCTCCAGGACTAGCGGGGTATACAATGAGCAGTTCTTC. Translation: CASSSRTSGVYNEQFF.